Sequencing of this TCR beta chain was carried out in a study of shared clonotypes between healthy human individuals. Whole-study context: The study used three CD4 naive, three CD4 memory, two CD8 naive and one CD8 memory plate per donor. Study-level results: Naive CD4 clonotypes overlapped across a handful of donors at about 5%. In contrast to clonotypes shared by all four donors, non-shared clonotypes had lower generation probabilities.

Data came from immunoSEQ multiplex PCR; TCRdb stores just in-frame clones and leaves some out. The data show 950,000 to 1,100,000 clones, under 80% seen once. CDR1 is GTSNPN, CDR2 SVGIG, per germline (reference sequence). V was pared by 0 bases and J by 4 bases, with 18 bases between. CDR3 length: 16 amino acids. As regards this clone: Its target is unknown.

V and J are TRBV30 and TRBJ1-1; weak D call: TRBD1 (5 bases). The specimen was memory CD4+ T cells sorted from blood. Subset denoted: CD45RA-negative fraction. The TCR was taken from a man younger than 30 in good health. For the CDR3, the DNA is TGTGCCTGGAGTGTACGTAGCGGGGGTAAGGGCACTGAAGCTTTCTTT. Translating gives CAWSVRSGGKGTEAFF.